The 18 T cell receptor beta chains reported below all come from one sample, sequenced in a study of graft-versus-host responses after intestinal transplantation. These receptors' antigens are unknown. Measured with immunoSEQ multiplex PCR; TCRdb has only the in-frame clones, and not every one. This table has fewer than 50,000 clones, less than 85% appearing once. The input for sequencing was unstimulated CD4+ T cells sorted from spleen or lymph node cells, taken before transplant. These receptors originate from a human donor who was the organ donor for an intestinal transplant.

The chain recombines TRBV5-4 with TRBJ1-6, with a weak D call TRBD1 (6 bases). Trimming took off 5 bases at V and 5 bases at J, with 17 bases between the two ends. The CDR3 extends over 16 amino acids. The germline V gene encodes CDR1 SGHNT and CDR2 YYREEE (reference sequence). The CDR3 protein is CASSFRGQLNNSPLHF. The CDR3 DNA is TGTGCCAGCAGTTTCCGCGGACAGCTTAATAATTCACCCCTCCACTTT.

This clone was picked up one time. The chain recombines TRBV4-1 with TRBJ2-5; no reliable D call. The CDR3 has 18 residues. Trimming took 1 base from V and 1 from J, leaving 19 bases between them. Per germline, CDR1 MGHRA and CDR2 YSYEKL. DNA of the CDR3: TGCGCCAGCAGCCAAGGGGATGGGCAAATACCACTCCAAGAGACCCAGTACTTC. Protein product: CASSQGDGQIPLQETQYF.

The chain joins TRBV5-1 to TRBJ2-2; 14 bases are shared with TRBD2. CDR1 is SGHRS and CDR2 is YFSETQ in the germline V gene. The trim removed 3 bases at V and 4 bases at J, leaving 5 bases unmatched. CDR3 length: 17 residues. CDR3 bases: TGCGCCAGCAGCTCCTTGACTAGCGGGAGGGCCACCGGGGAGCTGTTTTTT. It codes for CASSSLTSGRATGELFF.

V usage is TRBV6-5 and J usage is TRBJ1-4; the D is unclear. Germline V lookup: CDR1 MNHEY, CDR2 SVGAGI. CDR3 length: 14 residues. V was shortened by 5 bases and J by 5 bases, with 12 bases between the two germline ends. In DNA form, the CDR3 reads TGTGCCAGCAGTCTAGGGCGTTTGAATGAAAAACTGTTTTTT. It codes for CASSLGRLNEKLFF.

The genes are TRBV4-1 and TRBJ2-5, with D possibly called TRBD1 or TRBD2 (6 bases each). Trimming took 0 bases from V and 3 from J, leaving 14 bases between them. Germline CDR1 and CDR2: MGHRA and YSYEKL. The CDR3 loop spans 16 amino acids. CDR3 residues: CASSQDYGGREETQYF. The CDR3 nucleotides read TGCGCCAGCAGCCAAGATTACGGGGGCCGGGAAGAGACCCAGTACTTC.

The rearrangement links TRBV15 to TRBJ2-7; 8 nucleotides align to TRBD1. CDR1 LNHNV and CDR2 YYDKDF come from the germline V gene (reference sequence). CDR3 length: 17 amino acids. Trimming removed 2 bases from V and 4 bases from J; junction bases left unmatched: 13. The CDR3 reads CATSRKTGAAGGYEQYF. CDR3 coding DNA: TGTGCCACCAGCAGAAAGACAGGGGCGGCCGGGGGATACGAGCAGTACTTC.

This chain uses TRBV2 with TRBJ2-7; tentative D call: TRBD1 (5 bases). The germline CDR1 and CDR2 sequences are SNHLY and FYNNEI. The CDR3 runs to 15 residues. Between the trimmed V and J ends, which lost 6 bases and 4 bases, there was a span of 19 bases. CDR3 nucleotide sequence: TGTGCCAGCAGACCCCTCTATCAGGGTCTATACGAGCAGTACTTC. It yields the protein CASRPLYQGLYEQYF.

This clone was seen a single time. This rearrangement joins TRBV5-4 to TRBJ1-5; D uncertain. V was pared by 0 bases and J by 0 bases, with 1 base between. There are 13 residues in the CDR3. Germline CDR1 reads SGHNT; CDR2 reads YYREEE (reference sequence). The CDR3 sequence is CASSLGSNQPQHF. The CDR3 DNA reads TGTGCCAGCAGCTTGGGTAGCAATCAGCCCCAGCATTTT. The full variable domain, completed using reference TRBV5-4 and TRBJ1-5, is ETGVTQSPTHLIKTRGQQVTLRCSSQSGHNTVSWYQQALGQGPQFIFQYYREEENGRGNFPPRFSGLQFPNYSSELNVNALELDDSALYLCASSLGSNQPQHFGDGTRLSIL.

The chain combines TRBV5-4 with TRBJ2-5; D not certain. CDR1 SGHNT and CDR2 YYREEE come from the germline V gene (reference sequence). The V end was cut by 4 bases, the J end by 2 bases, with 3 bases between. The CDR3 is 11 amino acids. Here the CDR3 DNA reads TGTGCCAGCAGCACTCAAGAGACCCAGTACTTC. Its protein product is CASSTQETQYF.

The rearrangement joins TRBV7-2 to TRBJ1-4, with TRBD1 identical over 7 bases. Germline CDR1 and CDR2: SGHTA and FQGNSA. V shed 1 base, J shed 3 bases, and the junction held 2 bases outside the gene matches. This CDR3 spans 15 amino acids. The CDR3 sequence: CASSLEGAANEKLFF. The CDR3 coding sequence is TGTGCCAGCAGCTTAGAGGGGGCGGCTAATGAAAAACTGTTTTTT.

This rearrangement joins TRBV30 to TRBJ1-2, with 9 nucleotides matching TRBD1. Germline loops: CDR1 GTSNPN, CDR2 SVGIG (reference sequence). The CDR3 spans 15 residues. J lost 4 bases, V lost 2 bases, and 8 bases had no gene match. In DNA form, the CDR3 reads TGTGCCTGGAGTCCTGGGACAGGGCTTGGCTATGGCTACACCTTC. Translated, it gives CAWSPGTGLGYGYTF.

V is TRBV5-4 and J is TRBJ2-3; 8 nucleotides line up with TRBD2. V trimming: 2 bases; J trimming: 12 bases; junction bases outside the gene matches: 11. CDR1 and CDR2 (germline): SGHNT, YYREEE (reference sequence). The CDR3 runs 14 residues. The CDR3 DNA reads TGTGCCAGCAGCTTAGGCCGGGGGGGCCTCGTTCAGTATTTT. It is translated as CASSLGRGGLVQYF.

J is TRBJ2-3 and V is TRBV10-2, with TRBD2 as a possible D gene (5 bases). In germline, CDR1 is WSHSY, CDR2 SAAADI. Trimming took off 2 bases at V and 6 bases at J, with 12 bases between the two ends. This CDR3 is 14 amino acids long. The CDR3 sequence is CASSEAGYIDTQYF. CDR3 bases: TGCGCCAGCAGTGAGGCGGGTTATATCGATACGCAGTATTTT.

V is TRBV6-1 and J is TRBJ2-5; TRBD2 aligns across 13 bases. Germline V CDR1 and CDR2: MNHNS, SASEGT. The length of the CDR3 is 15 residues. The J segment lost 11 bases and the V segment lost 6 bases, leaving 12 bases of the junction unmatched. In DNA, the CDR3 is TGTGCCAGCAGCGACGGGACTAGCGGGAAGGGGGAGCAGTACTTC. Translation gives CASSDGTSGKGEQYF.

The gene calls are TRBV29-1 and TRBJ2-5; 9 nucleotides agree with TRBD1. V was pared by 4 bases and J by 1 base, with 10 bases of the junction left unmatched. CDR1 is SQVTM and CDR2 is ANQGSEA in the germline V gene. The CDR3 loop spans 16 amino acids. CDR3 residues: CSVVPPYRGLQETQYF. In DNA, the CDR3 is TGCAGCGTTGTGCCCCCCTACAGGGGGCTCCAAGAGACCCAGTACTTC.

The chain links TRBV6-5 to TRBJ2-1; 10 nucleotides line up with TRBD2. V lost 2 bases and J lost 9; bases outside the gene matches: 10. The CDR3 is 16 residues long. Germline V gene lookup returns CDR1 MNHEY and CDR2 SVGAGI. The DNA for the CDR3 is TGTGCCAGCAGTTACCAGACTAGCGGGTCCCGCGGTGAGCAGTTCTTC. Amino acid sequence: CASSYQTSGSRGEQFF.

The chain couples TRBV7-8 to TRBJ2-3, with D perhaps matching TRBD1 or TRBD2 (5 bases each). V shed 5 bases and J shed 6 bases, with 15 bases lying between them. The germline CDR1 and CDR2 sequences are SGHVS and FQNEAQ. The CDR3 is 14 residues long. Here the CDR3 DNA reads TGTGCCAGCAGCCCCGTGGGACGTGGGGATACGCAGTATTTT. Amino acids: CASSPVGRGDTQYF.

This chain joins TRBV4-1 and TRBJ1-2, with TRBD1 matching 7 bases. Per germline, CDR1 MGHRA and CDR2 YSYEKL. After removal of 0 bases from V and 5 bases from J, the junction contained 12 bases not matched to a gene. The CDR3 contains 17 residues. The CDR3 is CASSQDFATGARYGYTF. DNA for the CDR3: TGCGCCAGCAGCCAAGATTTCGCCACAGGGGCTAGGTATGGCTACACCTTC.